This T cell receptor beta chain was recovered during a study of T cells in Graves' hyperthyroidism and ophthalmopathy. This clonotype has a count of ten or more. The antigen is not known. Hyperthyroidism had been newly diagnosed in patients aged 18 to 65, and its duration was under 2 months. Study-level findings and limits: Most thyroid clonotypes expanded above 0.001 were also detected in blood. Through a model of 13 V-J features, ophthalmopathy was separated from stable hyperthyroidism. Ophthalmopathy, which appeared later, was predicted by the model a median approximately 6.7 months before onset.

The CDR3 loop spans 12 amino acids. Germline V gene data show CDR1 as MNHNS and CDR2 as SASEGT. Trimming stripped 8 bases from V and 6 bases from J, with 13 bases between. The source material, RNA transcripts, was used to amplify TCR beta CDR3 regions. The HTBI set primed first-round TCR CDR3 RT-PCR. TCRdb itself ran the multiplex PCR reads through MiXCR, one entry per CDR3 protein. The sample has 650,000 to 850,000 distinct CDR3 sequences, roughly a sixth seen once. The sequenced sample consisted of blood. The TCR originated in a woman aged 45 to 65 with Graves' hyperthyroidism that later progressed to Graves' ophthalmopathy. The chain has TRBV6-1 and TRBJ1-1, with D possibly TRBD1 on 6 matching bases. CDR3 protein: CASGLQGAEAFF. The CDR3 DNA is TGTGCCAGCGGGTTACAGGGTGCTGAAGCTTTCTTT.